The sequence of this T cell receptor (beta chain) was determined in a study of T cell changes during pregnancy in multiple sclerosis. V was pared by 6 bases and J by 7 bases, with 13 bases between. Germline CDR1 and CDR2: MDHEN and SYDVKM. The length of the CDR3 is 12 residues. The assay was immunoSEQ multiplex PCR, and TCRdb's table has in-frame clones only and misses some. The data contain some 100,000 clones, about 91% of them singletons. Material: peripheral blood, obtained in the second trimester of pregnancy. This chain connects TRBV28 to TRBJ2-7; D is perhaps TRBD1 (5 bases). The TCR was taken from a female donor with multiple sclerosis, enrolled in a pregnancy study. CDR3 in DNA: TGTGCCAGCAGCCCCTTGGGGCTTGAGCAGTACTTC. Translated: CASSPLGLEQYF.